One sample yielded the 16 T cell receptor beta chains listed below, sequenced in a study of T cell responses to AZD1222 COVID-19 vaccine. Assay: immunoSEQ multiplex PCR; the TCRdb copy retains only in-frame clones and omits some. The sample holds about 85,000 clones, 80% to 90% seen once. The sample in question was peripheral blood, obtained on day 0 of AZD1222 vaccination. The source of these receptors is an adult in good health.

The chain combines TRBV6-2 or TRBV6-3 with TRBJ2-7, with a tentative D call TRBD1 (6 bases). This CDR3 is 14 amino acids long. Trimming removed 3 bases at V and 6 bases at J, with 15 bases between. CDR1 is MNHEY and CDR2 is SVGEGT in the germline V gene. The CDR3 DNA is TGTGCCAGCAGTTATCCCACAGGGACCGGCGAGCAGTACTTC. Translated, it gives CASSYPTGTGEQYF.

This clone was seen a single time. The chain couples TRBV28 to TRBJ1-4, with 12 positions matching TRBD1. There are 18 residues in the CDR3. Germline V gives CDR1 MDHEN, CDR2 SYDVKM. V lost 5 bases, J lost 0 bases, and 7 bases stayed unmatched. The CDR3 bases are TGTGCCAGCAGTGGGGACAGGGGGCTTGGGGCAACTAATGAAAAACTGTTTTTT. Its protein is CASSGDRGLGATNEKLFF. Full variable domain (missing parts from reference TRBV28 and TRBJ1-4): DVKVTQSSRYLVKRTGEKVFLECVQDMDHENMFWYRQDPGLGLRLIYFSYDVKMKEKGDIPEGYSVSREKKERFSLILESASTNQTSMYLCASSGDRGLGATNEKLFFGSGTQLSVL.

This clone was seen just once. J is TRBJ1-5 and V is TRBV10-3; 9 bases align to TRBD1. Per the germline V gene, CDR1 is ENHRY and CDR2 is SYGVKD. The ends lost 4 bases at V and 2 bases at J; junction bases unmatched: 6. The CDR3 sequence is 16 residues long. CDR3 sequence (DNA): TGTGCCATCAGTGGGGGATGGGACAGGGGCAATCAGCCCCAGCATTTT. This gives the protein CAISGGWDRGNQPQHF.

The genes are TRBV5-1 and TRBJ2-5, with 10 nucleotides matching TRBD2. V lost 0 bases and J lost 5; bases outside the gene matches: 4. The CDR3 consists of 15 residues. Germline values: CDR1 SGHRS, CDR2 YFSETQ. DNA for the CDR3: TGCGCCAGCAGCTTGGCGGGACTAGCGATGGAGACCCAGTACTTC. This encodes CASSLAGLAMETQYF.

This chain links TRBV28 with TRBJ2-1; 11 bases align to TRBD2. After removal of 8 bases from V and 11 bases from J, the junction contained 11 bases not matched to a gene. The CDR3 has 14 amino acids. Germline V lookup: CDR1 MDHEN, CDR2 SYDVKM. In DNA form, the CDR3 reads TGTGCCAGCTCCGGGACTAGCGGCTCCCAGCAGCAGTTCTTC. Translating it yields CASSGTSGSQQQFF.

This chain's CDR3 is CASSQVAVETQYF. The CDR3 DNA sequence: TGCGCCAGCAGCCAAGTCGCGGTGGAGACCCAGTACTTC. The chain is built from TRBV4-1 and TRBJ2-5; D is uncertain. There are 13 residues in the CDR3. The germline CDR1 and CDR2 sequences are MGHRA and YSYEKL. Trimming cost V 1 base and J 5 bases, with 8 bases left between them.

The V call is TRBV6-2 or TRBV6-3, the J call TRBJ2-7; D gene ambiguous. CDR1 and CDR2 from the germline V gene are MNHEY and SVGEGT. The CDR3 runs to 13 residues. Trimming took 4 bases from V and 0 from J, leaving 7 bases between them. CDR3 in DNA: TGTGCCAGCAGTTGGGCTAGCTCCTACGAGCAGTACTTC. Protein product: CASSWASSYEQYF.

This clone was seen a handful of times. The J gene is TRBJ1-5, the V gene TRBV28; 7 bases are a match to TRBD1. Looked up from germline, CDR1 is MDHEN and CDR2 is SYDVKM. The CDR3 has 17 amino acids. V shed 6 bases, J shed 0 bases, and the junction held 11 bases outside the gene matches. CDR3 nucleotides: TGTGCCAGCAGCTTTGGTGACAGGGTGATTAGCAATCAGCCCCAGCATTTT. It codes for CASSFGDRVISNQPQHF.

The rearrangement links TRBV4-2 to TRBJ2-3; 9 nucleotides line up with TRBD1. The V gene's germline CDR1 is LGHNA and CDR2 YNFKEQ. The CDR3 runs to 16 residues. J was trimmed by 3 bases and V by 4 bases; bases with no gene match: 8. CDR3 amino acids: CASSPSGQGNTDTQYF. In nucleotides, the CDR3 is TGTGCCAGCAGCCCATCGGGACAGGGTAATACAGATACGCAGTATTTT.

This clone was seen only once. The genes are TRBV2 and TRBJ1-2; a possible D gene is TRBD1 (6 bases). V was clipped by 7 bases and J by 4 bases, with 16 bases between them. The CDR3 is 14 amino acids. Germline lookup yields CDR1 SNHLY and CDR2 FYNNEI. The CDR3 sequence is CASTPQEGVYGYTF. The DNA for the CDR3 is TGTGCCAGCACCCCTCAGGAGGGGGTCTATGGCTACACCTTC.

The gene calls are TRBV10-3 and TRBJ2-3, with TRBD2 identical over 10 bases. The CDR3 loop spans 15 amino acids. Unmatched junction bases numbered 4, after V lost 3 bases and J lost 4 bases. CDR1 is ENHRY, CDR2 SYGVKD, per germline. CDR3 sequence (DNA): TGTGCCATCAGTGACGTAGCGGGAGGATCAGATACGCAGTATTTT. Residues: CAISDVAGGSDTQYF.

This rearrangement joins TRBV4-2 to TRBJ2-7; TRBD1 matches 9 bases. Germline trimming cut 0 bases from V and 7 bases from J; bases unmatched to any gene: 7. Per the germline V gene, CDR1 is LGHNA and CDR2 is YNFKEQ. This CDR3 contains 15 residues. The CDR3 sequence: CASSQESDRGREQYF. CDR3 coding DNA: TGTGCCAGCAGCCAAGAATCGGACAGGGGAAGAGAGCAGTACTTC.

CDR3 amino acids: CASKVGNTEAFF. DNA of the CDR3: TGTGCCAGCAAGGTAGGAAACACTGAAGCTTTCTTT. The chain is built from TRBV2 and TRBJ1-1; D call uncertain. The CDR3 consists of 12 residues. Between the trimmed V and J ends, which lost 7 bases and 2 bases, there was a span of 8 bases. Germline V gives CDR1 SNHLY, CDR2 FYNNEI. Full variable domain (remainder filled in from reference TRBV2 and TRBJ1-1): EPEVTQTPSHQVTQMGQEVILRCVPISNHLYFYWYRQILGQKVEFLVSFYNNEISEKSEIFDDQFSVERPDGSNFTLKIRSTKLEDSAMYFCASKVGNTEAFFGQGTRLTVV.

V and J are TRBV30 and TRBJ1-1, with 9 bases lining up with TRBD1. Germline-derived CDR1 and CDR2 are GTSNPN and SVGIG (reference sequence). CDR3 length equals 14 residues. V lost 5 bases, J lost 5 bases, and 9 bases stayed unmatched. CDR3 amino acids: CAWDRGQGGTEAFF. CDR3 DNA sequence: TGTGCCTGGGACCGGGGACAGGGAGGTACTGAAGCTTTCTTT.

This chain joins TRBV6-1 and TRBJ1-1, with 8 bases matching TRBD1. The junction had 3 bases not matched to a gene; V was cut back by 2 bases and J by 1 base. From germline, CDR1 is MNHNS and CDR2 SASEGT. The CDR3 totals 15 residues. This chain's CDR3 is CASSERTGQNTEAFF. The CDR3 bases are TGTGCCAGCAGTGAAAGGACAGGGCAGAACACTGAAGCTTTCTTT.

This clone was observed a single time. This sequence joins TRBV19 and TRBJ1-5; D gene unclear. CDR1 is LNHDA and CDR2 is SQIVND in the germline V gene (reference sequence). V was trimmed by 3 bases and J by 0 bases, leaving 9 bases between them. This CDR3 is built from 15 residues. The CDR3 coding sequence is TGTGCCAGTAGTATTAAAACAGATAGCAATCAGCCCCAGCATTTT. Its translation: CASSIKTDSNQPQHF.